The clone carrying this T cell receptor beta chain has a count of ten or more. The sample comes from a study of molecular identifiers for immune sequencing clone quantification. Bulk libraries came from a prior protocol with listed TCR primers. Each CDR3 protein gets one entry after TCRdb re-called the PCR reads with MiXCR. The sample carries fewer than 100,000 distinct CDR3 sequences, 21% recorded once. Germline V gene sequence: CDR1 LGHNA, CDR2 YSLEER. The V and J ends lost 3 bases and 2 bases, in that order; junction bases with no gene match: 7. CDR3 length: 16 residues. This clonotype originated in a human donor in good health. Some libraries in this study had Jurkat cell RNA spiked in. Sequencing was carried out using naive CD8+ T cells from blood, with Jurkat cell RNA spiked in. The subset here: FACS-sorted CD8+CD4-CCR7+CD45RA+ naive T cells. The gene calls are TRBV4-3 and TRBJ2-7; 10 nucleotides agree with TRBD1. The CDR3, as DNA: TGCGCCAGCAGCCAGAGTTCCGGGACAGGGGCCTACGAGCAGTACTTC. Its translation: CASSQSSGTGAYEQYF.